The 14 T cell receptor beta chains below come from one sample, sequenced in a study of cytomegalovirus exposure and HLA in healthy donors (dated by TCRdb to 2015 to 2018). Library creation used the immunoSEQ multiplex PCR assay. The multiplex PCR relied on a mix of 60 forward primers for TCR Vbeta segments and 13 reverse primers for TCR Jbeta segments. The immuneACCESS repertoire file appears here via TCRdb, limited to in-frame rearrangements. These files lack a portion of the clones; in checked studies, under half of the deficit traces to unresolved V genes, and the cause of the others is not known. The sample yields about 140,000 clones; over 70% were counted once. Of the sample, around 4.3% falls within the top ten clones. The sample comprised PBMCs. The receptors come from a man aged 40-49 years in good health and CMV-seronegative.

The chain employs TRBV6-4 and TRBJ1-1, with D hard to call. V lost 9 bases to trimming and J lost 1 base, with 12 bases between them. This CDR3 comprises 13 residues. Germline CDR1 MRHNA, CDR2 SNTAGT. The CDR3 bases are TGTGCCAGGGCGGTAAGTGGGAACACTGAAGCTTTCTTT. Its translation is CARAVSGNTEAFF.

V gene TRBV7-2 combines with J gene TRBJ1-2; 9 bases are a match to TRBD1. Looked up from germline, CDR1 is SGHTA and CDR2 is FQGNSA. With V trimmed by 2 bases and J by 4 bases, 8 bases remained unmatched. This CDR3 comprises 16 residues. CDR3 DNA: TGTGCCAGCAGCTTAAGATGGGACAGGGCAATCTATGGCTACACCTTC. This translates into CASSLRWDRAIYGYTF.

The chain couples TRBV7-8 to TRBJ1-4, with a tentative D call TRBD1 (5 bases). V dropped 4 bases and J dropped 3 bases, with 12 bases sitting between them. CDR1 and CDR2 from the germline V gene are SGHVS and FQNEAQ. This CDR3 spans 15 amino acids. CDR3 protein: CASSSNGTPNEKLFF. CDR3 sequence (DNA): TGTGCCAGCAGCTCTAACGGGACTCCTAATGAAAAACTGTTTTTT.

V is TRBV15 and J is TRBJ2-7; 10 bases match TRBD1. Germline loops: CDR1 LNHNV, CDR2 YYDKDF (reference sequence). After removal of 3 bases from V and 5 bases from J, the junction contained 4 bases not matched to a gene. The CDR3 has 14 residues. The CDR3 sequence is CATSSRDRGHEQYF. CDR3 DNA sequence: TGTGCCACCAGCAGCCGGGACAGGGGCCACGAGCAGTACTTC.

V gene TRBV6-5 combines with J gene TRBJ2-7, with D possibly matching TRBD1 (6 bases). CDR3 size: 15 residues. Germline CDR1 and CDR2: MNHEY and SVGAGI. V was trimmed by 5 bases and J by 4 bases, leaving 18 bases between them. CDR3 nucleotide sequence: TGTGCCAGCAGTCCCCTTCCGGGACACTCGTACGAGCAGTACTTC. It yields the protein CASSPLPGHSYEQYF.

This clone has just one count. J is TRBJ1-1 and V is TRBV7-9; TRBD1 is a possible D gene (6 bases). CDR1 and CDR2 from the germline V gene are SEHNR and FQNEAQ (reference sequence). This CDR3 is built from 13 residues. The V gene lost 6 bases and the J gene lost 8 bases, with 16 bases spanning the gap. The DNA of the CDR3 is TGTGCCAGCAGTTCCACAGGGAGGGACGAAGCTTTCTTT. Amino acid sequence: CASSSTGRDEAFF.

This clone has just one count. V and J are TRBV27 and TRBJ1-4, with 7 bases aligning to TRBD1. V dropped 9 bases and J dropped 8; count of bases not matched to a gene: 6. The germline V gene has CDR1 MNHEY and CDR2 SMNVEV (reference sequence). CDR3 length: 12 residues. The CDR3 loop is CASMTGLEKLFF. CDR3 bases: TGTGCCAGTATGACAGGGCTGGAAAAACTGTTTTTT.

The CDR3 is CATWTSGGAQETQYF. The CDR3 bases are TGTGCCACCTGGACTAGCGGGGGAGCCCAAGAGACCCAGTACTTC. The rearrangement uses TRBV15 and TRBJ2-5, with 13 bases that match TRBD2. V lost 8 bases to trimming and J lost 1 base; unmatched junction nucleotides: 4. This CDR3 region has 15 residues. CDR1 and CDR2 (germline): LNHNV, YYDKDF (reference sequence).

In DNA form, the CDR3 reads TGTGCCAGCAGCTTACACCGCGGGACAGGGAATGGCTACACCTTC. This sequence encodes CASSLHRGTGNGYTF. V and J are TRBV7-2 and TRBJ1-2; 9 bases align to TRBD1. Germline-derived CDR1 and CDR2 are SGHTA and FQGNSA. Trimming took 2 bases from V and 6 from J; bases not matched to a gene: 7. The CDR3 consists of 15 residues.

V usage is TRBV7-9 and J usage is TRBJ1-5, with 11 nucleotides matching TRBD1. The CDR3 is 15 amino acids. V trimming: 1 base; J trimming: 6 bases; junction bases outside the gene matches: 2. The V gene's germline CDR1 is SEHNR and CDR2 FQNEAQ (reference sequence). DNA of the CDR3: TGTGCCAGCAGCTTAGGGACAGGGGGCATTCAGCCCCAGCATTTT. This codes for CASSLGTGGIQPQHF.

The chain employs TRBV9 and TRBJ2-3; 16 nucleotides match TRBD2. Germline V gene data show CDR1 as SGDLS and CDR2 as YYNGEE. The J segment lost 4 bases and the V segment lost 0 bases, leaving 5 bases of the junction unmatched. The CDR3 is 18 residues long. CDR3 DNA: TGTGCCAGCAGCGTAGCCCCGGGACTAGCGGGGGGGGCAGATACGCAGTATTTT. It codes for CASSVAPGLAGGADTQYF. The whole variable domain, filled in from reference TRBV9 and TRBJ2-3, reads DSGVTQTPKHLITATGQRVTLRCSPRSGDLSVYWYQQSLDQGLQFLIQYYNGEERAKGNILERFSAQQFPDLHSELNLSSLELGDSALYFCASSVAPGLAGGADTQYFGPGTRLTVL.

The rearrangement uses TRBV19 and TRBJ2-2; D remains unclear. Per germline, CDR1 LNHDA and CDR2 SQIVND (reference sequence). V lost 3 bases to trimming and J lost 6 bases, with 8 bases between them. The CDR3 totals 13 residues. The CDR3: CASSILQAGELFF. The DNA for the CDR3 is TGTGCCAGTAGTATCCTTCAGGCCGGGGAGCTGTTTTTT.

The rearrangement joins TRBV5-1 to TRBJ1-5; TRBD1 is a possible D gene (5 bases). From germline, CDR1 is SGHRS and CDR2 YFSETQ. V gave up 0 bases and J gave up 4 bases, with 11 bases separating them. This CDR3 is built from 15 residues. The CDR3 region has the DNA TGCGCCAGCAGCTTGGGCGGGACCCTAAATCAGCCCCAGCATTTT. Translating it yields CASSLGGTLNQPQHF. The variable domain in full, with the rest retrieved from reference TRBV5-1 and TRBJ1-5, is KAGVTQTPRYLIKTRGQQVTLSCSPISGHRSVSWYQQTPGQGLQFLFEYFSETQRNKGNFPGRFSGRQFSNSRSEMNVSTLELGDSALYLCASSLGGTLNQPQHFGDGTRLSIL.

The chain links TRBV4-1 to TRBJ2-7; 9 nucleotides align to TRBD1. Per the germline V gene, CDR1 is MGHRA and CDR2 is YSYEKL. With 1 base clipped from V and 9 bases from J, the junction kept 7 bases outside the gene matches. This CDR3 has 14 amino acids. As DNA, the CDR3 is TGCGCCAGCAGCCAAGGGACAGGGGTTTGGTGGCAGTACTTC. It translates to CASSQGTGVWWQYF.